This paragraph covers one T cell receptor (beta chain) sequence. Its antigen is unidentified. Both TRBC1 and TRBC2 were covered by a beta constant-region primer of two equimolar oligonucleotides. Four rounds of PCR amplified the ligated cDNA using nested alpha and beta constant-region primers plus SP2. Ligation attached a single-stranded oligonucleotide with a 12-nucleotide UMI and the SP2 primer to the cDNA 3' end. TCRdb passed the UMI-ligation and nested PCR reads through MiXCR, listing each CDR3 protein once. The table includes roughly 80,000 distinct CDR3 sequences, roughly 9.2% detected once. The data originate from a study of naive and memory T cell subsets. Study observations and caveats: Over 85% of naive TCR sequences appeared only once after error correction, unlike memory subsets. Especially in CD8 cells, naive repertoires contained a few larger clonotypes, possibly CD45RA-re-expressing memory cells.

Cells stained for CD3, CD4, CD8, CD45RA and CD27 were sorted into four subsets. The V end was cut by 3 bases, the J end by 7 bases, with 15 bases between. The length of the CDR3 is 15 residues. This clonotype originated in a human donor in good health. Sequences were obtained from naive CD8+ T cells from blood. This chain links TRBV12-3 or TRBV12-4 with TRBJ1-4; possibly TRBD1 for D (5 bases). CDR3 sequence: CASSFTRQGAEKLFF. In DNA, the CDR3 is TGTGCCAGCAGTTTTACGAGGCAGGGTGCTGAAAAACTGTTTTTT.